One and the same sample provided the 20 T cell receptor beta chains below, sequenced in a study of T cells in severe cutaneous drug reactions. The donors had carbamazepine-induced Stevens-Johnson syndrome or toxic epidermal necrolysis. TCR subtype-specific primers in iRepertoire multiplex PCR prepared libraries for bulk and single-cell sequencing. TCRdb reprocessed the multiplex PCR reads, keeping one entry per CDR3 protein, no DNA. The listing records approximately 1,900 distinct CDR3 sequences. The sample was PBMCs. These receptors were taken from a human donor with Stevens-Johnson syndrome, a severe cutaneous drug reaction.

Measured by frequency, this clonotype is medium-sized. The chain recombines TRBV7-2 with TRBJ2-7. Germline CDR1 reads SGHTA; CDR2 reads FQGNSA. The CDR3 extends over 13 amino acids. CDR3 sequence reads: CASSPYVGYEQYF.

The gene calls are TRBV20-1 and TRBJ2-7; as DNA is missing, the TRBD2 call by TCRdb cannot be tested. Germline V gene lookup returns CDR1 DFQATT and CDR2 SNEGSKA (reference sequence). The CDR3 extends over 15 amino acids. The CDR3: CSARDPGQREREQYF.

In terms of frequency, this clonotype is medium-sized. The CDR3: CASSLVAGQFYNEQFF. J is TRBJ2-1 and V is TRBV7-8. Germline values: CDR1 SGHVS, CDR2 FQNEAQ. CDR3 length: 16 amino acids.

V and J are TRBV19 and TRBJ2-3; the TCRdb call, TRBD2, lacks DNA for checking. The CDR3 contains 15 residues. Germline V gene data show CDR1 as LNHDA and CDR2 as SQIVND (reference sequence). This CDR3 reads CASRIRGGRGDTQYF. The full variable domain, its missing parts supplied by reference TRBV19 and TRBJ2-3, is DGGITQSPKYLFRKEGQNVTLSCEQNLNHDAMYWYRQDPGQGLRLIYYSQIVNDFQKGDIAEGYSVSREKKESFPLTVTSAQKNPTAFYLCASRIRGGRGDTQYFGPGTRLTVL.

This clonotype ranks as medium-sized in terms of frequency. The J gene is TRBJ1-5, the V gene TRBV3-1; TCRdb selects TRBD1, and the lack of DNA leaves this call unchecked. CDR3 length equals 13 residues. The germline CDR1 and CDR2 sequences are LGHDT and YNNKEL (reference sequence). The CDR3 is CASSQGKGQPQHF.

Its frequency marks this clonotype as medium-sized (0.01 to 0.1%). The V and J genes are TRBV19 and TRBJ1-5. The CDR3 spans 13 residues. Germline V gene lookup returns CDR1 LNHDA and CDR2 SQIVND (reference sequence). CDR3: CASSIVDGSPQHF.

By frequency, this clonotype registers medium-sized. The rearrangement joins TRBV5-8 to TRBJ2-5. The V gene's germline CDR1 is SGHTS and CDR2 YDEGEE. The CDR3 runs 13 residues. The CDR3 sequence: CASSLWQVETQYF. The full variable domain, completed using reference TRBV5-8 and TRBJ2-5, is EAGVTQSPTHLIKTRGQQATLRCSPISGHTSVYWYQQALGLGLQFLLWYDEGEERNRGNFPPRFSGRQFPNYSSELNVNALELEDSALYLCASSLWQVETQYFGPGTRLLVL.

This clonotype counts as medium-sized by frequency. This chain connects TRBV7-9 to TRBJ2-1; checking the TCRdb D call of TRBD2 is not possible without DNA. The CDR3 is made up of 14 amino acids. The germline CDR1 and CDR2 sequences are SEHNR and FQNEAQ (reference sequence). The chain's CDR3 is CASSTTTGLAEQFF.

Its frequency marks this clonotype as medium-sized. This chain uses TRBV28 with TRBJ2-1; the TRBD2 assignment by TCRdb is unverifiable without DNA. This CDR3 spans 19 amino acids. CDR1 MDHEN and CDR2 SYDVKM come from the germline V gene. The chain's CDR3 is CASSPGLAGGPSSYNEQFF. Variable domain in full (rest from reference TRBV28 and TRBJ2-1): DVKVTQSSRYLVKRTGEKVFLECVQDMDHENMFWYRQDPGLGLRLIYFSYDVKMKEKGDIPEGYSVSREKKERFSLILESASTNQTSMYLCASSPGLAGGPSSYNEQFFGPGTRLTVL.

This clonotype is labeled medium-sized based on frequency. The rearrangement uses TRBV25-1 and TRBJ1-5; absent DNA, TCRdb's TRBD1 call cannot be checked. The CDR3 extends over 15 amino acids. In germline, CDR1 is MGHDK, CDR2 SYGVNS. CDR3 protein: CASSNTGDSNQPQHF. Looking up the rest from reference TRBV25-1 and TRBJ1-5 gives the full variable domain: EADIYQTPRYLVIGTGKKITLECSQTMGHDKMYWYQQDPGMELHLIHYSYGVNSTEKGDLSSESTVSRIRTEHFPLTLESARPSHTSQYLCASSNTGDSNQPQHFGDGTRLSIL.

This clonotype registers medium-sized (0.01 to 0.1%) by frequency. V gene TRBV7-9 combines with J gene TRBJ1-3. Per germline, CDR1 SEHNR and CDR2 FQNEAQ (reference sequence). The CDR3 sequence is 15 residues long. The CDR3: CASSLAGYSGNTIYF.

Its frequency marks this clonotype as medium-sized. This chain uses TRBV4-1 with TRBJ2-1; TCRdb's assignment of TRBD1 cannot be checked, as there is no DNA. Germline CDR1 MGHRA, CDR2 YSYEKL. The CDR3 spans 13 residues. The CDR3 is CASSQVGGDEQFF.

In terms of frequency, this clonotype is medium-sized. CDR3 protein: CASSSQGMGTGNTIYF. The chain recombines TRBV7-2 with TRBJ1-3. The CDR3 has 16 residues. The V gene's germline CDR1 is SGHTA and CDR2 FQGNSA. The full variable domain, in which reference TRBV7-2 and TRBJ1-3 provide the parts outside the CDR3, is GAGVSQSPSNKVTEKGKDVELRCDPISGHTALYWYRQSLGQGLEFLIYFQGNSAPDKSGLPSDRFSAERTGGSVSTLTIQRTQQEDSAVYLCASSSQGMGTGNTIYFGEGSWLTVV.

Measured by frequency, this clonotype is large. The V call is TRBV7-7, the J call TRBJ2-1; TCRdb indicates TRBD2, and absent DNA this call remains unverified. This CDR3 region has 13 residues. Germline loops: CDR1 SSHAT, CDR2 FNYEAQ (reference sequence). CDR3 region: CASSSQTSGEQFF.

This clonotype is called medium-sized (0.01 to 0.1%) based on its frequency. V is TRBV6-1 and J is TRBJ2-3; TCRdb's D call of TRBD1 is untestable without DNA. The germline CDR1 and CDR2 sequences are MNHNS and SASEGT. CDR3 length equals 15 residues. The CDR3 sequence is CASSLTGGGADTQYF.

Its frequency marks this clonotype as medium-sized (0.01 to 0.1%). The V and J genes are TRBV7-2 and TRBJ1-1; absent DNA, TCRdb's TRBD1 call cannot be checked. This CDR3 comprises 15 residues. Germline lookup yields CDR1 SGHTA and CDR2 FQGNSA. The CDR3 reads CASSFFQGSSTEAFF.

In terms of frequency, this clonotype is medium-sized. CDR3 amino acids: CASSTSGRTWGEQYF. J is TRBJ2-7 and V is TRBV6-1; no DNA is available, so the TRBD2 call from TCRdb remains unchecked. Looked up from germline, CDR1 is MNHNS and CDR2 is SASEGT. The CDR3 spans 15 residues.

Frequency places this clonotype as medium-sized. The CDR3 reads CASSLTGSSNQPQHF. The chain links TRBV5-1 to TRBJ1-5. CDR3 length equals 15 residues. CDR1 is SGHRS, CDR2 YFSETQ, per germline. The variable domain in full, with the rest retrieved from reference TRBV5-1 and TRBJ1-5, is KAGVTQTPRYLIKTRGQQVTLSCSPISGHRSVSWYQQTPGQGLQFLFEYFSETQRNKGNFPGRFSGRQFSNSRSEMNVSTLELGDSALYLCASSLTGSSNQPQHFGDGTRLSIL.

This clonotype is called medium-sized based on its frequency. The V gene is TRBV7-9, the J gene TRBJ2-1; TCRdb lists TRBD2, though no DNA is available to test this call. CDR1 and CDR2 from the germline V gene are SEHNR and FQNEAQ (reference sequence). This CDR3 has 12 amino acids. This chain's CDR3 is CASSSSSREQFF.

The chain is built from TRBV29-1 and TRBJ2-1. The germline CDR1 and CDR2 sequences are SQVTM and ANQGSEA. This CDR3 spans 17 amino acids. CDR3 sequence reads: CSVEVTVPISSYNEQFF.